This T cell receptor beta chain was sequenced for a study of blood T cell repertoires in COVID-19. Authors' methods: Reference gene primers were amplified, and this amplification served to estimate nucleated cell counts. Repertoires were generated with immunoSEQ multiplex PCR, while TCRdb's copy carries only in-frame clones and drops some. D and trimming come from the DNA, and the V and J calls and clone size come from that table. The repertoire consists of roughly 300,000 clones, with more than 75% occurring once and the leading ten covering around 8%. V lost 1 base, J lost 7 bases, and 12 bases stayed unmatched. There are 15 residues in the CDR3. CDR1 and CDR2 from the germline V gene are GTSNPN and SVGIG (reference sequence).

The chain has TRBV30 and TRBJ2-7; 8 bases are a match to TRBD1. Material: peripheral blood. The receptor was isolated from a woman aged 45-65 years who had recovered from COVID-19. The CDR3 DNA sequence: TGTGCCTGGAGTGCCCCTGGACAGGGCCAACGGGAGCAGTACTTC. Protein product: CAWSAPGQGQREQYF.